This T cell receptor (beta chain) derives from a study of identical twins. Overall study results and limits: Modelling approaches yielded underestimates of out-of-frame TCR alpha sharing between monozygotic twins.

CDR3 length: 15 amino acids. V was clipped by 7 bases and J by 1 base; unmatched bases: 9. Germline CDR1 is LNHDA and CDR2 is SQIVND (reference sequence). This clonotype has just a few counts. Its antigen is not known. After template switching added a universal primer site, the resulting cDNA carried unique molecular identifiers. From the 5' RACE reads, TCRdb called clonotypes with MiXCR, one entry per CDR3 protein. This sample yields 450,000 or so distinct CDR3 sequences, of which 14% are seen a single time; about 0.54% belongs to the top ten. These data were likewise used in another study, on yellow fever vaccine responses in identical twins.

This TCR was recovered from a woman under 30 in good health. Sequencing input: CD4+ T cells sorted from blood. The chain carries TRBV19 and TRBJ1-1; 7 bases are shared with TRBD1. Written as DNA, the CDR3 is TGTGCCAGTAAACCCAGACAGGGAGAGAACACTGAAGCTTTCTTT. It specifies CASKPRQGENTEAFF.